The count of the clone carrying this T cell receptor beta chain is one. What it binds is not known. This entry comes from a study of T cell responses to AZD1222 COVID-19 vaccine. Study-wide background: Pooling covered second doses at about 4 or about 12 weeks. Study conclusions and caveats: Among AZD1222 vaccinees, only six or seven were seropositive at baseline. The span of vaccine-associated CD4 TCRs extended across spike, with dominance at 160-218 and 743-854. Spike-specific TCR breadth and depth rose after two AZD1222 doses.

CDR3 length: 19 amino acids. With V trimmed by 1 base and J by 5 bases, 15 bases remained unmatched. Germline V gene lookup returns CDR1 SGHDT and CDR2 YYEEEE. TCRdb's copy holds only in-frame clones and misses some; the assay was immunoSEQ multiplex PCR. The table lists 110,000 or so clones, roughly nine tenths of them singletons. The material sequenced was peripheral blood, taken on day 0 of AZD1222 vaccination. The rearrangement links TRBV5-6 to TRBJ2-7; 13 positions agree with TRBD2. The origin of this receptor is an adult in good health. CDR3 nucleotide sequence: TGTGCCAGCAGCTTGACCGACAGGTTACTAGCGGGAGGGATGAACGAGCAGTACTTC. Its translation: CASSLTDRLLAGGMNEQYF. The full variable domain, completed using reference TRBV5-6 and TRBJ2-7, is DAGVTQSPTHLIKTRGQQVTLRCSPKSGHDTVSWYQQALGQGPQFIFQYYEEEERQRGNFPDRFSGHQFPNYSSELNVNALLLGDSALYLCASSLTDRLLAGGMNEQYFGPGTRLTVT.